The sequence of this TCR beta chain was determined in a study of CD4+ T cells in melanoma. Study results and limitations: Neoantigen-specific CD4+ T cells in melanoma reportedly had diverse differentiation states. A reported correlation linked neoantigen-specific CD4+ T cells to CD8+, macrophage and B cell function.

This table comes from immunoSEQ multiplex PCR, and its TCRdb copy is limited to in-frame clones, with some not included. The sample contains some 47,000 clones, nearly 90% of which appear only once. Comment on this clone: As yet, its antigen is unknown.

The trim removed 3 bases at V and 4 bases at J, leaving 6 bases unmatched. From germline, CDR1 is KGHSH and CDR2 LQKENI. This CDR3 has 16 residues. The sample comprised peripheral blood. The sequence derives from a human donor with melanoma. This chain links TRBV18 with TRBJ2-3; 11 bases are a match to TRBD1. CDR3 nucleotide sequence: TGTGCCAGCTCACCCCTCGGGGGACAGGGGGCAGATACGCAGTATTTT. Translation: CASSPLGGQGADTQYF. The complete variable domain, with remaining parts taken from reference TRBV18 and TRBJ2-3, reads NAGVMQNPRHLVRRRGQEARLRCSPMKGHSHVYWYRQLPEEGLKFMVYLQKENIIDESGMPKERFSAEFPKEGPSILRIQQVVRGDSAAYFCASSPLGGQGADTQYFGPGTRLTVL.